Below are 26 T cell receptor beta chains sequenced from a single sample in a study of blood T cell repertoires in COVID-19. TCRdb's copy holds only in-frame clones and misses some; the assay was immunoSEQ multiplex PCR. The sample shows some 200,000 clones, roughly 80% of them seen only once. What was sequenced was peripheral blood. The origin of the receptors is a woman in her 70s with COVID-19, enrolled during active disease.

V and J are TRBV28 and TRBJ2-5, with D possibly being TRBD1 (6 bases). Germline V gives CDR1 MDHEN, CDR2 SYDVKM. The CDR3 spans 12 residues. The V and J ends lost 6 bases and 4 bases respectively, with 9 bases between them. The CDR3 spells CASSPRGETQYF. The CDR3 bases are TGTGCCAGCAGCCCCAGGGGAGAGACCCAGTACTTC.

V is TRBV27 and J is TRBJ1-6; 7 bases line up with TRBD1. Germline V CDR1 and CDR2: MNHEY, SMNVEV (reference sequence). Trimming cost V 5 bases and J 6 bases; bases outside gene matches: 7. The CDR3 length is 15 residues. CDR3 sequence (DNA): TGTGCCAGCAGTGCGTCCTACAGGGGTAATTCACCCCTCCACTTT. This translates into CASSASYRGNSPLHF.

The CDR3 sequence is CASSEGGSYNSPLHF. DNA of the CDR3: TGTGCCAGTAGTGAGGGAGGCTCCTATAATTCACCCCTCCACTTT. The chain combines TRBV19 with TRBJ1-6; D is undetermined. Deletions cut 5 bases from V and 0 bases from J, with 8 bases between. This CDR3 is built from 15 residues. Germline CDR1 reads LNHDA; CDR2 reads SQIVND (reference sequence).

The gene calls are TRBV5-1 and TRBJ2-3; D is uncertain. From germline, CDR1 is SGHRS and CDR2 YFSETQ. This CDR3 spans 13 amino acids. The V end lost 0 bases, the J end lost 1 base, and 3 bases lay between the germline ends. This CDR3 is CASSLVGTDTQYF. CDR3 nucleotides: TGCGCCAGCAGCTTGGTCGGCACAGATACGCAGTATTTT.

The V and J genes are TRBV19 and TRBJ2-3, with TRBD2 matching 7 bases. Germline V CDR1 and CDR2: LNHDA, SQIVND (reference sequence). After removal of 5 bases from V and 5 bases from J, the junction contained 10 bases not matched to a gene. This CDR3 has 15 amino acids. The CDR3 region has the DNA TGTGCCAGTAGTGTCCCTAGCGGATGGGGAGATACGCAGTATTTT. Protein: CASSVPSGWGDTQYF.

The chain uses TRBV24-1 and TRBJ1-1, with 7 bases fitting TRBD1. Germline CDR1 and CDR2: KGHDR and SFDVKD. V was pared by 7 bases and J by 5 bases, with 12 bases of the junction left unmatched. The CDR3 consists of 15 residues. The CDR3 DNA reads TGTGCCACCAGAGGTACTGACAGGGAGACAACTGAAGCTTTCTTT. Its translation is CATRGTDRETTEAFF.

The genes are TRBV19 and TRBJ2-2; D is unclear. This CDR3 region has 17 residues. Germline-derived CDR1 and CDR2 are LNHDA and SQIVND (reference sequence). Trimming pared 1 base from V and 0 bases from J, leaving 12 bases between. The CDR3 sequence: CASSIGSWFANTGELFF. CDR3 nucleotide sequence: TGTGCCAGTAGTATAGGAAGCTGGTTCGCGAACACCGGGGAGCTGTTTTTT.

This clone has only a few counts. J is TRBJ2-3 and V is TRBV29-1; no reliable D call. Germline CDR1 is SQVTM and CDR2 is ANQGSEA. V shed 7 bases and J shed 1 base, with 3 bases lying between them. This CDR3 is 10 amino acids long. CDR3 region: CSAGTDTQYF. Here the CDR3 DNA reads TGCAGCGCCGGCACAGATACGCAGTATTTT.

V gene TRBV6-1 combines with J gene TRBJ2-3, with 16 bases matching TRBD2. There are 16 residues in the CDR3. Germline V CDR1 and CDR2: MNHNS, SASEGT. Losses at the gene ends were 4 bases for V and 8 bases for J; bases not matched to a gene: 6. As DNA, the CDR3 is TGTGCCAGCAGTGGGGGACTAGCGGGAGGGCTGGGTACGCAGTATTTT. Protein sequence: CASSGGLAGGLGTQYF.

The V gene is TRBV11-1, the J gene TRBJ1-1; D not resolved. Trimming left V 5 bases short and J 2 bases short, with 6 bases between. Germline-derived CDR1 and CDR2 are SGHAT and FQDESV (reference sequence). The CDR3 loop spans 12 amino acids. Here the CDR3 reads CASSELNTEAFF. As DNA, the CDR3 is TGTGCCAGCAGCGAGCTTAACACTGAAGCTTTCTTT. The variable domain in full, completed from reference TRBV11-1 and TRBJ1-1, reads EAEVAQSPRYKITEKSQAVAFWCDPISGHATLYWYRQILGQGPELLVQFQDESVVDDSQLPKDRFSAERLKGVDSTLKIQPAELGDSAMYLCASSELNTEAFFGQGTRLTVV.

This clone was recorded once. This chain joins TRBV11-3 and TRBJ2-2, with D tentatively TRBD2 (6 bases). The CDR3 has 13 amino acids. Trimming left V 6 bases short and J 8 bases short, with 13 bases between. From germline, CDR1 is SGHNT and CDR2 YENEEA. The CDR3 loop is CASSFSGSGELFF. The CDR3 bases are TGTGCCAGCAGTTTTAGCGGTTCAGGGGAGCTGTTTTTT.

A single count supports this clone. The rearrangement uses TRBV9 and TRBJ1-3, with D perhaps matching TRBD1 (6 bases). Germline V gene lookup returns CDR1 SGDLS and CDR2 YYNGEE. This CDR3 is built from 14 residues. Trimming stripped 2 bases from V and 4 bases from J, with 10 bases between. The CDR3 loop is CASSVQGSGNTIYF. Here the CDR3 DNA reads TGTGCCAGCAGCGTGCAGGGGTCGGGAAACACCATATATTTT.

The chain recombines TRBV5-1 with TRBJ2-5, with 16 bases fitting TRBD2. The CDR3 is 17 residues long. The germline gives CDR1 SGHRS, CDR2 YFSETQ. V dropped 4 bases and J dropped 2; count of bases not matched to a gene: 5. CDR3 residues: CASSTGTSGGVQETQYF. For the CDR3, the DNA is TGCGCCAGCAGCACCGGGACTAGCGGGGGGGTGCAAGAGACCCAGTACTTC.

This clone was seen a single time. J is TRBJ1-4 and V is TRBV18, with TRBD1 matching over 7 bases. V lost 2 bases to trimming and J lost 5 bases; unmatched junction nucleotides: 5. This CDR3 spans 15 amino acids. Looked up from germline, CDR1 is KGHSH and CDR2 is LQKENI. The CDR3 region is CASSPFQGENEKLFF. CDR3 nucleotide sequence: TGTGCCAGCTCACCATTTCAGGGGGAGAATGAAAAACTGTTTTTT.

This clone occurred many times. The J gene is TRBJ1-1, the V gene TRBV11-1; no clear D. Trimming removed 0 bases from V and 6 bases from J, with 14 bases in between. This CDR3 region has 15 residues. Germline-derived CDR1 and CDR2 are SGHAT and FQDESV (reference sequence). The CDR3 sequence is CASSLAGGMAAEAFF. The CDR3 region has the DNA TGTGCCAGCAGCTTAGCAGGAGGCATGGCGGCTGAAGCTTTCTTT.

The V call is TRBV30, the J call TRBJ1-2, with TRBD1 matching over 8 bases. V lost 3 bases to trimming and J lost 7 bases; unmatched junction nucleotides: 4. Germline CDR1 and CDR2: GTSNPN and SVGIG (reference sequence). This CDR3 has 12 amino acids. The CDR3 protein is CAWSATGGGYTF. CDR3 coding DNA: TGTGCCTGGAGCGCCACAGGGGGTGGCTACACCTTC.

This chain joins TRBV27 and TRBJ2-7, with TRBD2 identical over 11 bases. The germline V gene has CDR1 MNHEY and CDR2 SMNVEV (reference sequence). The CDR3 is made up of 13 amino acids. V dropped 6 bases and J dropped 4; count of bases not matched to a gene: 2. CDR3: CASSRTSGYEQYF. The CDR3 bases are TGTGCCAGCAGCAGGACTAGCGGGTACGAGCAGTACTTC.

CDR3 DNA: TGTGCCAGTTCGGGACAGGGGAGCAATGAGCAGTTCTTC. It yields the protein CASSGQGSNEQFF. This chain joins TRBV6-5 and TRBJ2-1; 10 nucleotides agree with TRBD1. The CDR3 runs 13 residues. V shed 9 bases and J 6 bases; nucleotides not matched to a gene: 5. Looked up from germline, CDR1 is MNHEY and CDR2 is SVGAGI.

This sequence joins TRBV6-1 and TRBJ1-1, with TRBD1 as a possible D gene (6 bases). The CDR3 loop spans 15 amino acids. Trimming left V 5 bases short and J 4 bases short, with 17 bases between. The germline V gene has CDR1 MNHNS and CDR2 SASEGT. In DNA form, the CDR3 reads TGTGCCAGCAGTTTTCCGCAGGGGTGGAGCACTGAAGCTTTCTTT. This codes for CASSFPQGWSTEAFF.

The chain has TRBV6-5 and TRBJ1-2; 7 positions agree with TRBD1. Germline trimming cut 2 bases from V and 7 bases from J; bases unmatched to any gene: 7. The CDR3 contains 14 residues. Looked up from germline, CDR1 is MNHEY and CDR2 is SVGAGI. CDR3 in DNA: TGTGCCAGCAGTTACACGAGACAGGGACGTGGCTACACCTTC. Its translation is CASSYTRQGRGYTF.

V and J are TRBV7-7 and TRBJ2-2; D perhaps matches TRBD2 (5 bases). The CDR3 totals 16 residues. Germline V gene sequence: CDR1 SSHAT, CDR2 FNYEAQ (reference sequence). V shed 0 bases and J shed 5 bases, with 13 bases lying between them. CDR3 in DNA: TGTGCCAGCAGCTTAGCGCGGAGTCGAGGGACCGGGGAGCTGTTTTTT. Its protein product is CASSLARSRGTGELFF.

V usage is TRBV7-2 and J usage is TRBJ1-2; D is undetermined. The CDR3 is 14 amino acids. The V gene's germline CDR1 is SGHTA and CDR2 FQGNSA. The V end lost 1 base, the J end lost 1 base, and 7 bases lay between the germline ends. CDR3 nucleotide sequence: TGTGCCAGCAGCTTAGAGGAGAGTAACTATGGCTACACCTTC. Its protein is CASSLEESNYGYTF.

The chain uses TRBV6-1 and TRBJ1-6, with 11 positions matching TRBD1. Germline trimming cut 2 bases from V and 7 bases from J; bases unmatched to any gene: 1. This CDR3 comprises 15 residues. From germline, CDR1 is MNHNS and CDR2 SASEGT. The CDR3 nucleotides read TGTGCCAGCAGTGAATGGGACAGGGGGAATTCACCCCTCCACTTT. It translates to CASSEWDRGNSPLHF.

J is TRBJ2-7 and V is TRBV2; weak D call: TRBD1 (6 bases). Per germline, CDR1 SNHLY and CDR2 FYNNEI. The CDR3 covers 14 residues. V was cut by 8 bases and J by 9 bases, with 23 bases left in between. Here the CDR3 DNA reads TGTGCCAGCGGTACAGGGAGTAGGGTAATGGGGCAGTACTTC. This translates into CASGTGSRVMGQYF.

This chain uses TRBV2 with TRBJ2-4, with unresolved D. Trimming stripped 4 bases from V and 9 bases from J, with 13 bases between. The germline V gene has CDR1 SNHLY and CDR2 FYNNEI. The CDR3 length is 13 residues. Here the CDR3 DNA reads TGTGCCAGCAGTGGGGCAGTTGTCGGCATTCAGTACTTC. This codes for CASSGAVVGIQYF. The variable domain in full, with the rest retrieved from reference TRBV2 and TRBJ2-4, is EPEVTQTPSHQVTQMGQEVILRCVPISNHLYFYWYRQILGQKVEFLVSFYNNEISEKSEIFDDQFSVERPDGSNFTLKIRSTKLEDSAMYFCASSGAVVGIQYFGAGTRLSVL.

This sequence joins TRBV5-4 and TRBJ1-3; a weak D match, TRBD1 (5 bases). Germline-derived CDR1 and CDR2 are SGHNT and YYREEE (reference sequence). Trimming left V 2 bases short and J 0 bases short, with 12 bases between. This CDR3 comprises 16 residues. The chain's CDR3 is CASSFGGPYSGNTIYF. DNA of the CDR3: TGTGCCAGCAGCTTCGGGGGACCCTACTCTGGAAACACCATATATTTT.